The text below deals with one T cell receptor (beta chain). Its antigen is not known. UMIs accompanied the 5'RACE template switching by which TCR beta cDNA was made. TCRdb derives one entry per CDR3 protein from the 5' RACE reads, leaving out DNA. In all, the sample yields more than 20,000 distinct CDR3 sequences. The source of the sample is a study of T cells expressing NK-cell markers. The wider study: The authors sequenced eight donors, of whom seven were HCMV-seropositive and one was seronegative. Regarding the study as a whole: HCMV specificity was not established for the expanded NKG2C+ T cell clones. Each of six donors carried dominant NKG2C+ clonotypes accounting for about 1.0-8% of CD8+ T cells.

CDR3 length: 16 amino acids. CDR1 and CDR2 (germline): MNHNS, SASEGT. The V gene is TRBV6-1, the J gene TRBJ2-5; TCRdb's D call, TRBD1, is unchecked because there is no DNA. Source material: blood T cells: a sorted CD56 or NKG2C T cell subset, CD4+ or CD8+ T cells, or bulk PBMC T cells (not recorded which). The sequence came from a man aged 18-75 years in good health. The CDR3 spells CASRDTWGGARETQYF.